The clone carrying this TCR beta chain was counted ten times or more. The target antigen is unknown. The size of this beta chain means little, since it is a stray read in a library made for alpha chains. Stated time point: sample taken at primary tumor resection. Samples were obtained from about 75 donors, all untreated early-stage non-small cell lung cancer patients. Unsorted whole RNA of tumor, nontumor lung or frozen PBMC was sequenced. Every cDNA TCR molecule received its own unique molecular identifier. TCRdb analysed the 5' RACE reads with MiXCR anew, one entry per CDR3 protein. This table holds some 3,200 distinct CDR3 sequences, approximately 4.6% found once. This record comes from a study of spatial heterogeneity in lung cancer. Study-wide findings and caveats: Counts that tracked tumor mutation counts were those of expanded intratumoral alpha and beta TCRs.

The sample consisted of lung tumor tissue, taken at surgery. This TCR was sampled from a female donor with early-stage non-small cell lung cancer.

The CDR3 spells CASAQHLLGNQPQHF. The CDR3 DNA is TGTGCCAGCGCGCAACACCTACTTGGCAATCAGCCCCAGCATTTT. The V and J genes are TRBV6-5 and TRBJ1-5; D gene ambiguous. V was shortened by 8 bases and J by 2 bases, with 16 bases between the two germline ends. This CDR3 comprises 15 residues. From germline, CDR1 is MNHEY and CDR2 SVGAGI.